The 3 T cell receptor beta chains below all came from one sample that was sequenced in a study of a mutant IDH1 vaccine in newly diagnosed glioma. For these TCRs, the target antigens are not known. This sample's time point: week 47, end of study. The study gave 300 ug of mutant IDH1 20-mer peptide per vaccine dose, with topical imiquimod. Repertoires were generated with immunoSEQ multiplex PCR, while TCRdb's copy carries only in-frame clones and drops some. The sample holds approximately 80,000 clones, around four fifths seen once. Sequenced here: PBMCs, sampled from a glioma patient whose treatment included an IDH1 peptide vaccine. The source is a man aged 40-50 years with glioma.

The chain combines TRBV10-3 with TRBJ1-5; a weak D match, TRBD1 (5 bases). The CDR3 runs 11 residues. Germline values: CDR1 ENHRY, CDR2 SYGVKD. The V end lost 10 bases, the J end lost 7 bases, and 11 bases lay between the germline ends. This CDR3 reads CATGRDQPQHF. The CDR3 coding sequence is TGTGCCACGGGAAGGGACCAGCCCCAGCATTTT.

The chain has TRBV5-6 and TRBJ1-2, with D possibly being TRBD1 (5 bases). The germline V gene encodes CDR1 SGHDT and CDR2 YYEEEE. V lost 3 bases and J 5 bases, leaving 14 bases between the germline ends. This CDR3 is built from 14 residues. The CDR3 loop is CASSSGTDFYGYTF. In nucleotides, the CDR3 is TGTGCCAGCAGCTCCGGGACGGACTTTTATGGCTACACCTTC. The full variable domain, rest sourced from reference TRBV5-6 and TRBJ1-2, is DAGVTQSPTHLIKTRGQQVTLRCSPKSGHDTVSWYQQALGQGPQFIFQYYEEEERQRGNFPDRFSGHQFPNYSSELNVNALLLGDSALYLCASSSGTDFYGYTFGSGTRLTVV.

The chain couples TRBV12-5 to TRBJ2-1; TRBD2 might be the D (6 bases). CDR3 size: 16 residues. V lost 1 base and J lost 4, with 14 bases in between. CDR1 and CDR2 from the germline V gene are LGHNT and FRNRAP. The CDR3 bases are TGTGCTAGTGGTTTGGGACTAGGGGCTTATTACAATGAGCAGTTCTTC. Residues: CASGLGLGAYYNEQFF. Based on the CDR3 plus reference TRBV12-5 and TRBJ2-1, the full variable domain is DARVTQTPRHKVTEMGQEVTMRCQPILGHNTVFWYRQTMMQGLELLAYFRNRAPLDDSGMPKDRFSAEMPDATLATLKIQPSEPRDSAVYFCASGLGLGAYYNEQFFGPGTRLTVL.